This T cell receptor (beta chain) stems from a study of OX40 agonist ivuxolimab in advanced cancers. Germline CDR1 and CDR2: WNHNN and SYGVQD (reference sequence). This CDR3 is 14 amino acids long. Trimming took 2 bases from V and 6 from J, leaving 11 bases between them. Sequencing used immunoSEQ multiplex PCR; TCRdb keeps in-frame clones, though not all of them. This table has around 75,000 clones, just over 85% appearing once. Notes on this clone: Its antigen remains unidentified.

Study results and limitations: Some of the lowest clonal expansion was seen in partial responders at 0.1-3.0 mg/kg. The average count of expanded clones was higher among CD8+ T cells than among CD4+.

The TCR sequence derives from an adult with an advanced solid tumor such as melanoma, head and neck, liver or kidney cancer. The chain joins TRBV10-1 to TRBJ2-1; D unresolved. The source material was CD4+ or CD8+ T cells sorted from blood, sampled in a trial of the OX40 agonist ivuxolimab. CDR3 in amino acids: CASSETGRPNEQFF. The CDR3 region has the DNA TGCGCCAGCAGTGAGACTGGACGGCCCAATGAGCAGTTCTTC.